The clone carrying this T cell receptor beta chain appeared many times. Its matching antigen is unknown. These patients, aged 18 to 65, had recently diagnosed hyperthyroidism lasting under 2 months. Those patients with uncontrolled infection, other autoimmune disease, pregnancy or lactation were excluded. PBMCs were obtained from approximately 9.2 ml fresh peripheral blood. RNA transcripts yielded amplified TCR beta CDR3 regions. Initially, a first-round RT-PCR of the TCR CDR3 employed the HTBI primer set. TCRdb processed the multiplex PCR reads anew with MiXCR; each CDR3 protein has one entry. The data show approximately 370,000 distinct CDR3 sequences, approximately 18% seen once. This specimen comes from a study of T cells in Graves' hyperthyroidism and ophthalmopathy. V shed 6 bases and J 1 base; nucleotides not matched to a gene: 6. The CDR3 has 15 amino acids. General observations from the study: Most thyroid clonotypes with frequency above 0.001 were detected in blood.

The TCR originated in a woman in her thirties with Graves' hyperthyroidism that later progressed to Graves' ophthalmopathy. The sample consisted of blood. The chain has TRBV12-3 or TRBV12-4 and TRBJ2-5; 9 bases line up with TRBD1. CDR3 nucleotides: TGTGCCAGCAGCACAGGGGGCCAAGTCCAAGAGACCCAGTACTTC. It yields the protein CASSTGGQVQETQYF.